Presented here are 10 T cell receptor beta chains from one specimen sequenced in a study of regulatory T cells in long-lasting Graves disease. Arm-PCR of CDR3 regions and iRepertoire HTBI primers were the basis on which TCR beta libraries were built. Via MiXCR, TCRdb re-called the multiplex PCR reads, giving one row per CDR3 protein. The sample carries about 210,000 distinct CDR3 sequences, roughly 18% recorded once. As to time point: newly diagnosed GD, antithyroid drugs for less than 3 months. Generation of the TCR library employed RNA extracted from PBMCs. These same data were also listed under a study on T cells in Graves' hyperthyroidism and ophthalmopathy.

The material was peripheral blood mononuclear cells (PBMCs), obtained at new diagnosis, from a patient treated with antithyroid drugs. The receptors stem from a woman in her 30s with Graves disease.

In its sample, this clonotype was seen many times. The rearrangement joins TRBV28 to TRBJ2-5, with a tentative D call TRBD1 (6 bases). The CDR3 length is 16 residues. Per germline, CDR1 MDHEN and CDR2 SYDVKM. V was clipped by 5 bases and J by 5 bases, with 21 bases between them. The CDR3 spells CASSPQSGFQGETQYF. Here the CDR3 DNA reads TGTGCCAGCAGTCCCCAATCGGGTTTCCAGGGGGAGACCCAGTACTTC.

This clonotype showed up many times. V is TRBV2 and J is TRBJ1-5; D gene uncertain. Per germline, CDR1 SNHLY and CDR2 FYNNEI. V lost 4 bases, J lost 6 bases, and 19 bases lay in between. This CDR3 is 16 amino acids long. The CDR3 loop is CASSGQFKGSSQPQHF. The CDR3 bases are TGTGCCAGCAGTGGTCAATTTAAAGGGTCGAGTCAGCCCCAGCATTTT.

Note on this clonotype: A much larger clone is a single base away; this may be a read error. V is TRBV2 and J is TRBJ2-7; D remains unclear. CDR1 and CDR2 from the germline V gene are SNHLY and FYNNEI. The CDR3 loop spans 13 amino acids. CDR3 DNA: TGTGCCAGCAACTCCCGGCCCCCCTACGGGCAGTACTTC. As protein: CASNSRPPYGQYF. Full variable domain (rest looked up from reference TRBV2 and TRBJ2-7): EPEVTQTPSHQVTQMGQEVILRCVPISNHLYFYWYRQILGQKVEFLVSFYNNEISEKSEIFDDQFSVERPDGSNFTLKIRSTKLEDSAMYFCASNSRPPYGQYFGPGTRLTVT.

This clonotype has ten or more counts. This rearrangement joins TRBV11-2 to TRBJ2-1; the D gene is possibly TRBD1 (5 bases). V was cut by 8 bases and J by 5 bases, with 19 bases left in between. CDR3 length: 15 residues. CDR1 and CDR2 from the germline V gene are SGHAT and FQNNGV. The chain's CDR3 is CASDLGVIGDNEQFF. The CDR3 DNA is TGTGCCAGCGACTTGGGCGTTATAGGGGACAATGAGCAGTTCTTC.

The chain uses TRBV18 and TRBJ2-7; no reliable D call. The CDR3 is 11 residues long. Per germline, CDR1 KGHSH and CDR2 LQKENI. V lost 4 bases to trimming and J lost 7 bases, with 8 bases between them. The CDR3 loop reads CASSHGEEQYF. In nucleotides, the CDR3 is TGTGCCAGCTCACACGGTGAGGAGCAGTACTTC.

This clonotype occurred many times. The rearrangement links TRBV30 to TRBJ2-7; D is undetermined. Germline CDR1 reads GTSNPN; CDR2 reads SVGIG (reference sequence). Trimming stripped 0 bases from V and 7 bases from J, with 10 bases between. The CDR3 length is 12 residues. CDR3 amino acids: CAWSVNVWEQYF. The CDR3 DNA reads as TGTGCCTGGAGTGTAAATGTATGGGAGCAGTACTTC.

Worth noting for this clonotype: A far larger clone is off by one base, so a read error is likely. This chain joins TRBV28 and TRBJ1-2; D ambiguous. The germline V gene has CDR1 MDHEN and CDR2 SYDVKM. The CDR3 runs to 16 residues. Trimming removed 5 bases at V and 2 bases at J, with 18 bases between. The CDR3 protein is CASSEFLATGNYGYTF. The CDR3 DNA follows: TGTGCCAGCAGTGAATTCCTCGCGACTGGGAACTATGGCTACACCTTC.

Worth noting for this clonotype: A single base separates this from a much larger clone, so it may be a read error. This rearrangement joins TRBV30 to TRBJ1-5; the D gene is possibly TRBD1 (5 bases). CDR1 and CDR2 (germline): GTSNPN, SVGIG (reference sequence). This CDR3 is 13 amino acids long. CDR3 nucleotides: TGTGCCTGGAGTGCAGGGTTTGATCAGTCCCAGCATTTT. It translates to CAWSAGFDQSQHF.

In the case of this clonotype: A far larger clone is a single base away, which makes a read error likely. The V and J genes are TRBV5-1 and TRBJ2-3, with D possibly called TRBD1 or TRBD2 (6 bases each). CDR1 is SGHRS and CDR2 is YFSETQ in the germline V gene. The CDR3 covers 12 residues. The chain's CDR3 is CASSLGGKEALF. CDR3 nucleotide sequence: TGCGCCAGCAGCTTAGGGGGGAAGGAAGCTCTCTTT.

The chain employs TRBV20-1 and TRBJ2-1; 8 bases are a match to TRBD2. With 2 bases clipped from V and 6 bases from J, the junction kept 0 bases outside the gene matches. This CDR3 spans 12 amino acids. Germline V gene data show CDR1 as DFQATT and CDR2 as SNEGSKA (reference sequence). In DNA form, the CDR3 reads TGCAGTGCTAGACTAGCGGGCAATGAGCAGTTCTTC. Its protein is CSARLAGNEQFF.